The 15 T cell receptor beta chains presented below share a single source sample, sequenced in a study of cytomegalovirus exposure and HLA in healthy donors. 60 Vbeta and 13 Jbeta primers were used in PCR. Assay used: immunoSEQ multiplex PCR; TCRdb lists only in-frame clones, some missing. This table has about 210,000 clones, roughly 80% appearing once. Sequenced sample: PBMCs. These receptors originate from a male donor in good health and CMV-seropositive.

The rearrangement uses TRBV7-3 and TRBJ2-1; D perhaps matches TRBD2 (6 bases). The V end was cut by 4 bases, the J end by 9 bases, with 13 bases between. CDR1 and CDR2 (germline): SGHTA, FQGTGA. This CDR3 has 13 amino acids. This CDR3 reads CASSSGLGIEQFF. DNA of the CDR3: TGTGCCAGCAGCTCGGGACTTGGGATTGAGCAGTTCTTC.

This sequence joins TRBV10-2 and TRBJ1-2, with D hard to call. Deletions cut 3 bases from V and 0 bases from J, with 11 bases between. This CDR3 comprises 15 residues. In germline, CDR1 is WSHSY, CDR2 SAAADI. The CDR3 nucleotides read TGCGCCAGCAGTGATTTCGGCAGGTCTAACTATGGCTACACCTTC. The encoded protein is CASSDFGRSNYGYTF.

The chain carries TRBV4-1 and TRBJ1-5; the D is unclear. The CDR3 runs 16 residues. Germline loops: CDR1 MGHRA, CDR2 YSYEKL. Trimming cost V 0 bases and J 0 bases, with 9 bases left between them. CDR3 sequence reads: CASSQEGAVSNQPQHF. In DNA form, the CDR3 reads TGCGCCAGCAGCCAAGAGGGAGCGGTTAGCAATCAGCCCCAGCATTTT.

This clone turned up a few times. The chain combines TRBV9 with TRBJ2-1; 7 bases line up with TRBD1. The CDR3 is 15 residues long. The germline gives CDR1 SGDLS, CDR2 YYNGEE. The trim removed 0 bases at V and 8 bases at J, leaving 8 bases unmatched. The CDR3 nucleotides are TGTGCCAGCAGCGTAGACGGGACAGTAGTAGATGAGCAGTTCTTC. Encoded protein: CASSVDGTVVDEQFF.

The rearrangement uses TRBV18 and TRBJ2-7; 13 bases fit TRBD2. CDR3 size: 15 residues. CDR1 and CDR2 from the germline V gene are KGHSH and LQKENI. V lost 0 bases, J lost 4 bases, and 0 bases stayed unmatched. The DNA for the CDR3 is TGTGCCAGCTCACCACCGACTAGCGGGAGGTACGAGCAGTACTTC. Translating gives CASSPPTSGRYEQYF.

The chain couples TRBV5-1 to TRBJ1-1; D gene uncertain. Germline assignment: CDR1 SGHRS and CDR2 YFSETQ. This CDR3 is 15 amino acids long. The germline V and J ends were trimmed by 0 bases and 2 bases, with 11 bases remaining between them. The CDR3 loop reads CASSLEAGTNTEAFF. As DNA, the CDR3 is TGCGCCAGCAGCTTGGAGGCAGGAACTAACACTGAAGCTTTCTTT.

The rearrangement uses TRBV19 and TRBJ2-2, with unresolved D. Deletions cut 2 bases from V and 1 base from J, with 8 bases between. The length of the CDR3 is 15 residues. Germline V gene sequence: CDR1 LNHDA, CDR2 SQIVND (reference sequence). CDR3 sequence reads: CASSISGRNTGELFF. CDR3 coding DNA: TGTGCCAGTAGTATAAGTGGCAGGAACACCGGGGAGCTGTTTTTT. The whole variable domain, remainder taken from reference TRBV19 and TRBJ2-2, is DGGITQSPKYLFRKEGQNVTLSCEQNLNHDAMYWYRQDPGQGLRLIYYSQIVNDFQKGDIAEGYSVSREKKESFPLTVTSAQKNPTAFYLCASSISGRNTGELFFGEGSRLTVL.

This sequence joins TRBV5-1 and TRBJ2-3; the D gene is possibly TRBD2 (5 bases). CDR3 size: 13 residues. From germline, CDR1 is SGHRS and CDR2 YFSETQ. Trimming pared 0 bases from V and 6 bases from J, leaving 8 bases between. The CDR3 DNA reads TGCGCCAGCAGCTTGGTTGGGGAGGATACGCAGTATTTT. Its protein is CASSLVGEDTQYF.

The chain uses TRBV5-6 and TRBJ2-2; tentatively, D is TRBD1 (6 bases). With 3 bases removed from V and 1 base from J, the gap between germline ends came to 10 bases. CDR3 length: 15 amino acids. The germline V gene has CDR1 SGHDT and CDR2 YYEEEE. This CDR3 is CASSSPDRNTGELFF. CDR3 DNA: TGTGCCAGCAGCTCGCCGGACAGGAACACCGGGGAGCTGTTTTTT. The full variable domain, in which reference TRBV5-6 and TRBJ2-2 provide the parts outside the CDR3, is DAGVTQSPTHLIKTRGQQVTLRCSPKSGHDTVSWYQQALGQGPQFIFQYYEEEERQRGNFPDRFSGHQFPNYSSELNVNALLLGDSALYLCASSSPDRNTGELFFGEGSRLTVL.

This chain uses TRBV25-1 with TRBJ2-5; D is possibly TRBD2 (7 bases). Germline V gene lookup returns CDR1 MGHDK and CDR2 SYGVNS. The V end was cut by 2 bases, the J end by 4 bases, with 17 bases between. CDR3 length equals 16 residues. Here the CDR3 reads CASSEVEGGPVETQYF. CDR3 in DNA: TGTGCCAGCAGTGAAGTCGAGGGGGGGCCGGTAGAGACCCAGTACTTC.

This chain connects TRBV28 to TRBJ1-1; 9 nucleotides line up with TRBD1. Trimming at V came to 5 bases and at J to 4 bases, leaving 5 bases not matched to a gene. This CDR3 is built from 14 residues. Germline loops: CDR1 MDHEN, CDR2 SYDVKM. The chain's CDR3 is CASSGGQGSTEAFF. The CDR3 DNA sequence: TGTGCCAGCAGTGGGGGACAGGGAAGCACTGAAGCTTTCTTT.

The chain links TRBV5-3 to TRBJ1-2, with a possible D match to TRBD1 (6 bases). TRBV5-3 is reported as an ORF; its role is uncertain. The CDR3 loop spans 16 amino acids. V lost 3 bases to trimming and J lost 8 bases, with 23 bases between them. The CDR3 sequence is CARSCLGGQGSGGYTF. CDR3 sequence (DNA): TGTGCCAGAAGCTGCCTGGGTGGCCAGGGGTCTGGGGGCTACACCTTC.

This chain connects TRBV9 to TRBJ2-1, with D perhaps matching TRBD2 (5 bases). V shed 0 bases and J shed 6 bases, with 13 bases lying between them. This CDR3 has 15 amino acids. Germline CDR1 SGDLS, CDR2 YYNGEE. As DNA, the CDR3 is TGTGCCAGCAGCGTAGTAGAGGGCTGGGTCAATGAGCAGTTCTTC. It is translated as CASSVVEGWVNEQFF.

The CDR3, as DNA: TGTGCCAGCAGCTTGGAAAACGCGGTAGGCGGGGAGACCCAGTACTTC. Amino acid sequence: CASSLENAVGGETQYF. The chain is built from TRBV11-2 and TRBJ2-5, with D perhaps matching TRBD2 (5 bases). The CDR3 extends over 16 amino acids. CDR1 is SGHAT and CDR2 is FQNNGV in the germline V gene. Between the trimmed V and J ends, which lost 3 bases and 5 bases, there was a span of 19 bases. The whole variable domain, filled in from reference TRBV11-2 and TRBJ2-5, reads EAGVAQSPRYKIIEKRQSVAFWCNPISGHATLYWYQQILGQGPKLLIQFQNNGVVDDSQLPKDRFSAERLKGVDSTLKIQPAKLEDSAVYLCASSLENAVGGETQYFGPGTRLLVL.

The chain recombines TRBV10-3 with TRBJ2-3; the match to TRBD2 covers 10 bases. The trim removed 3 bases at V and 3 bases at J, leaving 6 bases unmatched. The CDR3 is 16 residues long. Germline V CDR1 and CDR2: ENHRY, SYGVKD. CDR3: CAISDRASGSTDTQYF. CDR3 nucleotides: TGTGCCATCAGTGATCGGGCTAGCGGGAGTACAGATACGCAGTATTTT.